This entry describes one T cell receptor (beta chain). This receptor's antigen is unknown. No base quality information exists; no much larger clone differs at one position. In Seattle, one collaborating source enrolled patients while the infection was active and tracked those patients longitudinally over the course of disease. The collaborating institutions used their own protocols to collect whole blood in K2EDTA tubes. For TCRbeta analysis, collaborators shipped samples as frozen whole blood, isolated PBMCs, or DNA extracted from either of those sample types. TCRbeta CDR3 regions were amplified from genomic DNA using the immunoSEQ Assay, a bias-controlled multiplex PCR. The authors processed their data as follows. The number of nucleated cells in each sample was estimated by amplification of reference gene primers within the assay. To quantify the absolute abundance of each unique TCRbeta CDR3 rearrangement, sequence reads were collapsed and filtered. For each sample, productive Simpson clonality was calculated by taking the square root of Simpson's diversity index across productive rearrangements. Sourced from immuneACCESS, this table was stored by TCRdb with only in-frame sequences that have V and J called. A share of the clones is absent; for the studies checked, an unresolved V gene accounts for under half, and the remainder has no known explanation. V, J and clone size were drawn from that table, and D and trimming were deduced from the DNA. This sample holds around 170,000 clones; roughly 80% were observed only once. The ten largest make up under 10% of the sample.

Relative to germline, V is missing 1 base and J is missing 6 bases, with 13 bases of the junction outside any gene match. Including cysteine and phenylalanine, the CDR3 has 19 amino acids. The sequence is cut down to CDR3 DNA, 57 bases in frame from base 1. The germline V gene yields SGHAT for CDR1 and FQNNGV for CDR2. The data derive from a study of blood T cell repertoires in COVID-19 (TCRdb year 2020). Background on the whole study: Samples covering the acute and convalescent phases of COVID-19 were provided by collaborators in the United States, Italy and Spain. Samples were obtained from the ongoing ImmuneRACE study (first 160 participants) and from approximately 1,200 subjects provided by 6 global collaborators. The material from the prospective study consisted of cDNA or gDNA derived from T cells, B-cell-depleted T cells, or PBMCs. Where HLA class I and class II types were available, the types were taken from metadata supplied by the sample provider, not from assay-based typing. The repertoires were released in a freely available public database meant as a resource for research on the immune response to SARS-CoV-2. Deeply sampled blood TCRbeta repertoires from subjects exposed to, actively infected with, or recovered from COVID-19 were included in the dataset. Sample metadata almost always included a de-identified subject ID, COVID-19 status, age in years and sex. What the research found in general, with its limitations: The amount of clinical and demographic metadata varied by source and participant and was provided uncurated.

The rearrangement combines TRBV11-2 with TRBJ2-7, with 15 central nucleotides matching TRBD2. The sequenced sample was peripheral blood. This clonotype was obtained from a woman in her seventies with COVID-19, enrolled during active disease. The DNA is TGTGCCAGCAGCTTAGCCACTAGCTCGGGACTAGCGGGAGGAGGCGAGCAGTACTTC. It codes for CASSLATSSGLAGGGEQYF.